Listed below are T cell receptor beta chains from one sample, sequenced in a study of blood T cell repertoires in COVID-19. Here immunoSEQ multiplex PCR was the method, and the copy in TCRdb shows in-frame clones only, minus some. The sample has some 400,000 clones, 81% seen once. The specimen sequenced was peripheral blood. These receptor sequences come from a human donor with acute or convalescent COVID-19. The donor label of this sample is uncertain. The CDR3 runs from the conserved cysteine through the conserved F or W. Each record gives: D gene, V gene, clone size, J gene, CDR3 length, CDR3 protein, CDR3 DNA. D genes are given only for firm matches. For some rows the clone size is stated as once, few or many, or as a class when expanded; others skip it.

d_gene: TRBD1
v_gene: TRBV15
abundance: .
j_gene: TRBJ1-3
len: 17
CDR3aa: CATSRAPGQVSGNTIYF
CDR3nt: TGTGCCACCAGCAGAGCCCCGGGACAGGTCTCTGGAAACACCATATATTTT

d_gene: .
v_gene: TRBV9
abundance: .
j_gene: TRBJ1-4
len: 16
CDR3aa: CASSVAAGGSGEKLFF
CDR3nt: TGTGCCAGCAGCGTAGCCGCGGGGGGTTCTGGTGAAAAACTGTTTTTT

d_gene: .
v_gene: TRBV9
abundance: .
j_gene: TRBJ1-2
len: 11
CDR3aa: CASTKGVGYTF
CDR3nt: TGTGCCAGCACCAAAGGGGTGGGCTACACCTTC

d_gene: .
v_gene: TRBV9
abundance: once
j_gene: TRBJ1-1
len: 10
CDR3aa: CASSAMRAFF
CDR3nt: TGTGCCAGCAGCGCAATGAGGGCTTTCTTT

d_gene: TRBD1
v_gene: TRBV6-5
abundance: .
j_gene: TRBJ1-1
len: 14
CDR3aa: CASSQGQRNTEAFF
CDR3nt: TGTGCCAGCAGTCAGGGACAGCGGAACACTGAAGCTTTCTTT

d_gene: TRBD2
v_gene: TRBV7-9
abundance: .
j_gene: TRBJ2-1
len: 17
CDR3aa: CASSDPSRTRLNNEQFF
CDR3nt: TGTGCCAGCAGCGACCCTAGTAGGACTAGGCTGAACAATGAGCAGTTCTTC

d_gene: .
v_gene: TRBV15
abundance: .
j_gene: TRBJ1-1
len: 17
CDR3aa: CATSRDRKGRGNTEAFF
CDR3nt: TGTGCCACCAGCAGAGATCGGAAGGGCAGGGGGAACACTGAAGCTTTCTTT

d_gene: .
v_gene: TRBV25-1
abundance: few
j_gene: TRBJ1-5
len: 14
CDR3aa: CASSEWGGNQPQHF
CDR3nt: TGTGCCAGCAGTGAATGGGGGGGGAATCAGCCCCAGCATTTT

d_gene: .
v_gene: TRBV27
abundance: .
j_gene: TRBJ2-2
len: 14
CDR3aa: CASSNRGGTGELFF
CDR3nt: TGTGCCAGCAGCAACAGGGGGGGCACCGGGGAGCTGTTTTTT

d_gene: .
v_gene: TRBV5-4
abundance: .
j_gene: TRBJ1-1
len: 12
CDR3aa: CASSPGDTEAFF
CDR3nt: TGTGCCAGCAGCCCCGGGGACACTGAAGCTTTCTTT

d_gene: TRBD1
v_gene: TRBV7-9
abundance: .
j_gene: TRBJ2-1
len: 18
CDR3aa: CASSLGFEGARGFLLQFF
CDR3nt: TGTGCCAGCAGCTTAGGGTTCGAGGGGGCGCGTGGTTTTCTTTTGCAGTTCTTC

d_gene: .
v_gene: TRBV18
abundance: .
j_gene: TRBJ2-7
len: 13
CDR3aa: CASSGLNSYEQYF
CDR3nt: TGTGCCAGCTCGGGACTGAATAGCTACGAGCAGTACTTC

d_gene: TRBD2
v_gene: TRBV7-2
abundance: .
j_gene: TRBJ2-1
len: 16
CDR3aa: CASSLRSSGTYNEQFF
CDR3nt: TGTGCCAGCAGCCTACGGTCGAGCGGGACCTACAATGAGCAGTTCTTC

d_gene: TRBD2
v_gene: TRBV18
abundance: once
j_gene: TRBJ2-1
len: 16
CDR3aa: CASSPSRVAGDNEQFF
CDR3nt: TGTGCCAGCTCACCATCCCGGGTAGCGGGGGACAATGAGCAGTTCTTC

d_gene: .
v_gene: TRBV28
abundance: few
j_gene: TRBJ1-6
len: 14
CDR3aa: CASSPQTPNSPLHF
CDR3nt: TGTGCCAGCAGTCCGCAGACTCCCAATTCACCCCTCCACTTT

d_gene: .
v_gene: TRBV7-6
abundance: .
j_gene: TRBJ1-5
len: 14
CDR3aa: CASSLVAGARPQHF
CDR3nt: TGTGCCAGCAGCTTAGTGGCGGGGGCCCGGCCCCAGCATTTT

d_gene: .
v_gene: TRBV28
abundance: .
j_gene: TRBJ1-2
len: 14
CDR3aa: CASSLLPQGRGYTF
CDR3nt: TGTGCCAGCAGTTTACTTCCCCAAGGGAGGGGCTACACCTTC

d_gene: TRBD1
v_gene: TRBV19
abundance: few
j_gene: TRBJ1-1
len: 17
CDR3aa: CASDRGPIDVGNTEAFF
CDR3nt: TGTGCCAGTGACAGGGGACCGATTGATGTAGGGAACACTGAAGCTTTCTTT

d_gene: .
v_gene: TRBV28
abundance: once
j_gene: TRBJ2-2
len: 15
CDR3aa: CASTRWGARGGELFF
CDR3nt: TGTGCCAGCACTCGATGGGGCGCCCGAGGCGGGGAGCTGTTTTTT

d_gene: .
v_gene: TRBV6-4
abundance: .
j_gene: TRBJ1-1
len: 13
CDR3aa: CASRGQLNTEAFF
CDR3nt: TGTGCCAGCCGAGGGCAGCTTAACACTGAAGCTTTCTTT

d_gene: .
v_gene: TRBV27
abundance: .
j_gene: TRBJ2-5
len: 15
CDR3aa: CASSSLRQRQETQYF
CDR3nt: TGTGCCAGCAGTTCCCTGCGACAGCGCCAAGAGACCCAGTACTTC

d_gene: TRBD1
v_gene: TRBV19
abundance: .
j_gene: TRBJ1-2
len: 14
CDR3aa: CATTQEGTDYGYTF
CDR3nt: TGTGCCACTACCCAGGAAGGGACAGACTATGGCTACACCTTC

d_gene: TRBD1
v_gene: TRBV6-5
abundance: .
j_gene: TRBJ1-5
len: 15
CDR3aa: CASRDRGQLSIYWHF
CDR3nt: TGTGCCAGCAGAGACAGGGGGCAATTATCAATTTATTGGCATTTT

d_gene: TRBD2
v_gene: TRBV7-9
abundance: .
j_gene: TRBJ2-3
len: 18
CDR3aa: CASSLRLAGDGSTDTQYF
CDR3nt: TGTGCCAGCAGCTTGCGACTAGCGGGAGATGGAAGCACAGATACGCAGTATTTT